Detailed here is one T cell receptor beta chain. The antigen is unknown. Baseline was the first blood sampling point, followed by cycle 4 day 1 and cycle 7 day 1. This CDR3 is 13 amino acids long. Trimming took 4 bases from V and 3 from J, leaving 9 bases between them. Looked up from germline, CDR1 is SGHRS and CDR2 is YFSETQ. The sample belongs to a study of OX40 agonist ivuxolimab in advanced cancers. The wider study: Eligibility admitted prior anti-PD-1, anti-PD-L1 or anti-CTLA-4 therapy; around 38% had some.

Points from the study as a whole: A proportion of nonresponders additionally exhibited low normalized T-cell clonal expansion. Researchers did not establish what antigens the expanded peripheral T cells target.

Some clones are missing from TCRdb's copy, which holds only in-frame ones; the method was immunoSEQ multiplex PCR. Counted here are under 90,000 clones, more than 80% occurring once; the ten biggest clones make up roughly 2.3%. Material: CD4+ or CD8+ T cells sorted from blood, obtained in a trial of the OX40 agonist ivuxolimab. This clonotype was sampled from an adult with an advanced solid tumor such as melanoma, head and neck, liver or kidney cancer. The chain combines TRBV5-1 with TRBJ2-3; D is tentatively TRBD1 or TRBD2 (5 bases each). The CDR3 DNA sequence: TGCGCCAGCAGCCGGGACCCTACAGATACGCAGTATTTT. It encodes CASSRDPTDTQYF.